This paragraph reports one T cell receptor beta chain. This clonotype occurred a few times. Its antigen remains unidentified. The record has no base qualities; no much larger clone is one base away. The TCR beta CDR3 regions were amplified from RNA transcripts. A first-round RT-PCR of the TCR CDR3 used the HTBI primer set with the Qiagen OneStep RT-PCR kit. Libraries were constructed in a second round of multiplex PCR, after which size selection and purification were carried out. Sequencing of the libraries was done on an Illumina HiSeq2000 using paired-end 100 bp reads. On the authors' methods: Raw data were processed with SOAPnuke, discarding reads with adapters, uncalled bases, mean Phred below 15, or no exact constant-primer or identifier match. COPE v1.2.5 was used to merge the high-quality paired reads, and each unique nucleotide sequence was defined as a clonotype. Clonotypes were aligned to IMGT TRBV, TRBD and TRBJ reference segments using MiTCR v1.1. The analysis included only V-J combinations with a frequency above 0.0001, which together covered approximately 99% of the repertoires. The TCS score was defined as the ratio of F50 (clonal expansion) to E x V (chaos), calculated using BLOSUM62-based TCRdist between CDR3 peptides within each V-J. Welch's t-statistics and random forest reduced several hundred V-J features to under 15, which were used in a naive Bayes classifier (R e1071). Clones were called with MiXCR by TCRdb after fastp trimmed the public reads at Q25, and only in-frame beta chains were retained. Rows with one shared CDR3 protein collapse into an entry with the most common genes and DNA. V and J calls and clone size were set by TCRdb, not the authors. The sample table contains about 550,000 distinct CDR3 sequences; only one count was recorded for less than 25% of them. The ten largest make up approximately 26% of the sample.

Graves' hyperthyroidism was defined as stable when no progression to ophthalmopathy occurred over 18 months of follow-up. Hyperthyroidism patients were aged 18 to 65 years and newly diagnosed, with disease duration of less than 2 months. Exclusion was applied to patients with uncontrolled infections, other autoimmune diseases, pregnancy or lactation. Diagnoses were established on the basis of clinical symptoms, serum thyroxine and TRAb, thyroid ultrasound, and orbital computed tomography. PBMCs were isolated from 10 ml of fresh peripheral blood by Ficoll-Paque density gradient centrifugation. Trizol reagent was used to extract total RNA, and RNA quality was then checked on an Agilent 2100 Bioanalyzer. The source of the sample is a study of T cells in Graves' hyperthyroidism and ophthalmopathy (dated by TCRdb to 2018 to 2020). Some background on the complete study: Peripheral blood samples were taken at the time of initial diagnosis, prior to any treatment. Prospective prediction of ophthalmopathy was tested in an independent validation cohort consisting of some 20 hyperthyroidism patients and more than 15 patients who later progressed to ophthalmopathy. According to the paper, TCR Vbeta CDR3 sequencing was carried out on roughly 130 peripheral blood samples, which came from 40 to 45 ophthalmopathy, around 74 hyperthyroidism and 17 progressor patients. The roughly 90 discovery patients were divided at random into training and test sets in a 7:3 ratio. To identify TCR V-J signatures that set the groups apart, the researchers used a discovery cohort of about a hundred patients, made up of roughly 40 with Graves' ophthalmopathy and about 59 with stable Graves' hyperthyroidism. After blood sampling, hyperthyroidism patients were treated with methimazole at a starting dose of 30 mg daily, and ophthalmopathy patients were treated with high-dose intravenous methylprednisolone. In several Graves' hyperthyroidism patients, the study also compared T-cell repertoires from thyroid tissue with T-cell repertoires from blood.

The CDR3 numbers 16 residues from cysteine through phenylalanine. The sequence is cut down to CDR3 DNA, 48 bases in frame from base 1. Looking up the germline V gene yields CDR1 SGHRS and CDR2 YFSETQ. Trimming leaves V shorter by 0 bases and J shorter by 4 bases, with the junction holding 7 bases beyond the gene matches. Broader findings and caveats from the paper: Most expanded thyroid clonotypes (frequency above 0.001) were also found in blood, which suggests that blood repertoires may mirror thyroid immune responses. Sample size was not statistically predetermined, and investigators were not blinded to group allocation. A 13 V-J signature model separated ophthalmopathy from stable hyperthyroidism, with approximately 86% sensitivity and approximately 81% specificity in cross-validation and 80%/75% in testing. During validation, the model predicted progression to ophthalmopathy a median of roughly six months ahead of onset, with roughly 65% sensitivity and 72.22% specificity.

The sequence joins TRBV5-1 to TRBJ1-1, and 9 junction bases match TRBD1. Source material: blood. The origin of this receptor is a man aged 18 to 35 with Graves' hyperthyroidism. The CDR3 reads as follows: CASSLAVGTGPTEAFF. The DNA is TGCGCCAGCAGCTTGGCCGTCGGGACAGGGCCCACTGAAGCTTTCTTT. Full variable domain (CDR3 extended with the reference TRBV5-1 and TRBJ1-1 proteins): KAGVTQTPRYLIKTRGQQVTLSCSPISGHRSVSWYQQTPGQGLQFLFEYFSETQRNKGNFPGRFSGRQFSNSRSEMNVSTLELGDSALYLCASSLAVGTGPTEAFFGQGTRLTVV.